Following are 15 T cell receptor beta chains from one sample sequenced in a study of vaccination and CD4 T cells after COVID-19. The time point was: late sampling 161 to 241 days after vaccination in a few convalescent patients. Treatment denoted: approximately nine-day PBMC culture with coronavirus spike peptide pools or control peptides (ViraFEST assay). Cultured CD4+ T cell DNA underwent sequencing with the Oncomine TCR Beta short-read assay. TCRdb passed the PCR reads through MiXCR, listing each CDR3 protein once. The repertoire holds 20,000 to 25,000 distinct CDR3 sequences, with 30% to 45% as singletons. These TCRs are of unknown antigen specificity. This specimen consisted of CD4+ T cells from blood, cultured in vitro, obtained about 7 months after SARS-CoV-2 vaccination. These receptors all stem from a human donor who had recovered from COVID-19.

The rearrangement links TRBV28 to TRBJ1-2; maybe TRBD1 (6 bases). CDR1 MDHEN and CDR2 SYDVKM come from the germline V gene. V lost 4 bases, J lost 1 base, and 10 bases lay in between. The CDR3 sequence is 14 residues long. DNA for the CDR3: TGTGCCAGCAGTTCTGGGGACATTAACTATGGCTACACCTTC. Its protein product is CASSSGDINYGYTF.

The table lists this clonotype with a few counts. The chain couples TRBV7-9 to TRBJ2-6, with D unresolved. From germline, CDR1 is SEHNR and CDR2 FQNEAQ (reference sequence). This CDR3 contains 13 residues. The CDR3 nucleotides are TGTGCTGGAGTAGCTTCTGGGGCCAACGTCCTGACTTTC. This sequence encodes CAGVASGANVLTF.

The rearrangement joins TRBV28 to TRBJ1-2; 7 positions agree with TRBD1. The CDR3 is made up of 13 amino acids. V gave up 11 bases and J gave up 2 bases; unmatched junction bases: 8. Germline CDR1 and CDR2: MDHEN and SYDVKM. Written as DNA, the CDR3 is TGTGCCGTGCGGCAGGGGGAAAACTATGGCTACACCTTC. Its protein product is CAVRQGENYGYTF.

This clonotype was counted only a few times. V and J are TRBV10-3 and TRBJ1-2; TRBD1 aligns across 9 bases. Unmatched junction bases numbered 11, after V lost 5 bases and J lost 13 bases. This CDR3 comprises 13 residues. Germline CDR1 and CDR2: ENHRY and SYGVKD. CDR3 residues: CAISSLLGTGTTF. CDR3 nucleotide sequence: TGTGCCATCAGTTCCCTTTTAGGGACAGGGACCACCTTC.

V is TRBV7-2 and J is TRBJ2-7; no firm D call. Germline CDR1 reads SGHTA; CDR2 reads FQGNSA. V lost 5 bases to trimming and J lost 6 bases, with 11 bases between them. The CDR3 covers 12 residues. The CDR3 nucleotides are TGTGCCAGCAGCCGATCCGGCGCCGAGCAGTACTTC. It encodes CASSRSGAEQYF.

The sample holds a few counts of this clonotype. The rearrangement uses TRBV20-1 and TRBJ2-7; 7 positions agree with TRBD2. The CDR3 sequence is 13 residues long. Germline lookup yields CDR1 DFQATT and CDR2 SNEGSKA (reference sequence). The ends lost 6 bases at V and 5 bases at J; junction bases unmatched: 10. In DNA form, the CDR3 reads TGCAGTGCCCACCAAGGCGGGAGCCACGAGCAGTACTTC. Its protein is CSAHQGGSHEQYF.

CDR3 bases: TGTGCCAGCAGTGACGGATGGGCCAGGGGAAGCTATGGCTACACCTTC. Protein: CASSDGWARGSYGYTF. This chain connects TRBV6-1 to TRBJ1-2; tentatively, D is TRBD1 (6 bases). The germline CDR1 and CDR2 sequences are MNHNS and SASEGT. The CDR3 loop spans 16 amino acids. V was shortened by 3 bases and J by 4 bases, with 18 bases between the two germline ends.

CDR3 protein: CASSSKQGNQPQHF. DNA of the CDR3: TGTGCCAGCAGCTCCAAACAGGGCAATCAGCCCCAGCATTTT. The chain combines TRBV7-2 with TRBJ1-5; D might be TRBD1 (5 bases). Trimming took off 4 bases at V and 2 bases at J, with 9 bases between the two ends. The germline CDR1 and CDR2 sequences are SGHTA and FQGNSA. This CDR3 is 14 amino acids long.

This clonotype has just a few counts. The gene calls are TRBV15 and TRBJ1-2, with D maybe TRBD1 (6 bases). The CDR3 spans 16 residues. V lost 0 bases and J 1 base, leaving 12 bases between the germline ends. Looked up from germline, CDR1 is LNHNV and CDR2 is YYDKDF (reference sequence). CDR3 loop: CATSRDGNRDNYGYTF. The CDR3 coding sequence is TGTGCCACCAGCAGAGATGGAAACAGGGATAACTATGGCTACACCTTC.

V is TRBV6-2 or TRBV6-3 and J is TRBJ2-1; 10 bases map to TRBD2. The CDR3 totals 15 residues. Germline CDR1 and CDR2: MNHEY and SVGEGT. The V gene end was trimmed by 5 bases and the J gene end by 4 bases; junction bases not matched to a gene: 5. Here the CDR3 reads CASSILAGTYNEQFF. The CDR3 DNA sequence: TGTGCCAGCAGTATACTAGCGGGAACATACAATGAGCAGTTCTTC.

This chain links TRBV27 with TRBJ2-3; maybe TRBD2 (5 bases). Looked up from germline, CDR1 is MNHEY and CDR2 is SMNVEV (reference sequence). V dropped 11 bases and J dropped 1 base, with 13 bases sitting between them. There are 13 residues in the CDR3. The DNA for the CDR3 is TGTGCCTCCCAATCGAGGGGCACAGATACGCAGTATTTT. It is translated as CASQSRGTDTQYF.

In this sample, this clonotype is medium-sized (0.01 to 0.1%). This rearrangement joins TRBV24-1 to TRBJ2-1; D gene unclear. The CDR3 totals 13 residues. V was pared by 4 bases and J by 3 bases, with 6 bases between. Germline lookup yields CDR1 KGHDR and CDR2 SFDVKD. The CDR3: CATSEAVYNEQFF. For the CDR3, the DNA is TGTGCCACCAGTGAGGCAGTCTACAATGAGCAGTTCTTC.

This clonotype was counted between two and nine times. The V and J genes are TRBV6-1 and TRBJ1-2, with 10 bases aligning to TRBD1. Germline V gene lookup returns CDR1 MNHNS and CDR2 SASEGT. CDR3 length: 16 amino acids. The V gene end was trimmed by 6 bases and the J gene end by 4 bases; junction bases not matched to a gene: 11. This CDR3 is CASSRPGTGDGYGYTF. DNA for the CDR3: TGTGCCAGCAGCCGTCCCGGGACAGGGGACGGCTATGGCTACACCTTC.

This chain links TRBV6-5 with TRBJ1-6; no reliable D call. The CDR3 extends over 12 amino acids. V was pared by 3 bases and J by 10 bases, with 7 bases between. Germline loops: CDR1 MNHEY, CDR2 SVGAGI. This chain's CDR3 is CASSYQESPLHF. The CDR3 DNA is TGTGCCAGCAGTTATCAGGAGTCACCCCTCCACTTT.

CDR3 sequence (DNA): TGTGCCAGCAGCCCAGCGGGAGGGCCTCTGAGCGGGGAGCTGTTTTTT. Translated, it gives CASSPAGGPLSGELFF. The chain couples TRBV7-9 to TRBJ2-2; 10 bases are a match to TRBD2. The ends lost 5 bases at V and 7 bases at J; junction bases unmatched: 10. Germline CDR1 SEHNR, CDR2 FQNEAQ (reference sequence). This CDR3 has 16 amino acids.